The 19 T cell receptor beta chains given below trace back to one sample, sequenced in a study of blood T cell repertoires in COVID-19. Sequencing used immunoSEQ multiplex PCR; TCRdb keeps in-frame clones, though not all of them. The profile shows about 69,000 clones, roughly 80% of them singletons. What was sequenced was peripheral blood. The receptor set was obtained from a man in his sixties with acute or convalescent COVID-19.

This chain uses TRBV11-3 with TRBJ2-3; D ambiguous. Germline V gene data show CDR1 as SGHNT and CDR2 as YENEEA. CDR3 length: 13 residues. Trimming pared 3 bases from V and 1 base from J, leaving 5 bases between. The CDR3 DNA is TGTGCCAGCAGCTTTCGGGGCACAGATACGCAGTATTTT. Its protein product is CASSFRGTDTQYF. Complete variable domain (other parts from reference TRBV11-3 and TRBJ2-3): EAGVVQSPRYKIIEKKQPVAFWCNPISGHNTLYWYLQNLGQGPELLIRYENEEAVDDSQLPKDRFSAERLKGVDSTLKIQPAELGDSAVYLCASSFRGTDTQYFGPGTRLTVL.

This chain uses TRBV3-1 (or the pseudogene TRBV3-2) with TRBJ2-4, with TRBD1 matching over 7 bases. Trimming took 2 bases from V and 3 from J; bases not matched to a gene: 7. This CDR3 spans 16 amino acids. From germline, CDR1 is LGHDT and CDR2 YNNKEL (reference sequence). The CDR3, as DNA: TGTGCCAGCAGCCAACTAGGGGGCGGAGGCAAAAACATTCAGTACTTC. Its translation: CASSQLGGGGKNIQYF.

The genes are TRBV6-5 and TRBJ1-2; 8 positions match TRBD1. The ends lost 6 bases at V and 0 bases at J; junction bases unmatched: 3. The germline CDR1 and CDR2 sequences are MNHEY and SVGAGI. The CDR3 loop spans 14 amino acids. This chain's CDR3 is CASRRTGTNYGYTF. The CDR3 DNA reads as TGTGCCAGCAGGAGGACAGGGACTAACTATGGCTACACCTTC.

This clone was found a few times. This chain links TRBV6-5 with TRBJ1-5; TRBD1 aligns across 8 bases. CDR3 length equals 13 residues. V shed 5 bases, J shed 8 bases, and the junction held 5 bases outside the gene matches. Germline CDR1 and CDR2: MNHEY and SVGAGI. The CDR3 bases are TGTGCCAGCAGTATGGACAGGGAAAAGCCCCAGCATTTT. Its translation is CASSMDREKPQHF.

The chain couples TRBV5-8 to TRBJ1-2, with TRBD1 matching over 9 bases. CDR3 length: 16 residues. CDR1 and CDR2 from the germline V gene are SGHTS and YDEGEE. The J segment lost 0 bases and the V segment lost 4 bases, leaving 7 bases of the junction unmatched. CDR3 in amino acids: CASSGGQGKANYGYTF. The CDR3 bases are TGTGCCAGCAGCGGGGGACAGGGAAAGGCTAACTATGGCTACACCTTC.

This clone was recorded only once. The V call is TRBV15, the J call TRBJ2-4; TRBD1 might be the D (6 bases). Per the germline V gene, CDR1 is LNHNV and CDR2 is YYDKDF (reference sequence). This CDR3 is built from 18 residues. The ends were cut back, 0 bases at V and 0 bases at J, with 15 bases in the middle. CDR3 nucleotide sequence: TGTGCCACCAGCAGAGATTGGGACAAGCTATTAGCCAAAAACATTCAGTACTTC. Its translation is CATSRDWDKLLAKNIQYF. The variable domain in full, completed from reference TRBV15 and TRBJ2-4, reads DAMVIQNPRYQVTQFGKPVTLSCSQTLNHNVMYWYQQKSSQAPKLLFHYYDKDFNNEADTPDNFQSRRPNTSFCFLDIRSPGLGDTAMYLCATSRDWDKLLAKNIQYFGAGTRLSVL.

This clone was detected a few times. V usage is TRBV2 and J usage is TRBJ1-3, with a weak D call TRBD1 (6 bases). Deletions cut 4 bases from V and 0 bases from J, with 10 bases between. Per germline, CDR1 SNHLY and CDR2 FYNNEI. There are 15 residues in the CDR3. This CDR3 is CASSVQGASGNTIYF. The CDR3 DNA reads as TGTGCCAGCAGTGTACAGGGAGCCTCTGGAAACACCATATATTTT.

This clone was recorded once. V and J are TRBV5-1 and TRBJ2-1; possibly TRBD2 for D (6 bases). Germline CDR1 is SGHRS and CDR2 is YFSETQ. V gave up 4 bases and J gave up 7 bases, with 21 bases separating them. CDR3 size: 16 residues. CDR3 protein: CASSDPGAGRWNEQFF. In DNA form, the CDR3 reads TGCGCCAGCAGCGACCCTGGGGCAGGGAGGTGGAATGAGCAGTTCTTC. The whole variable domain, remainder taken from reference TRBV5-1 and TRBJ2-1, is KAGVTQTPRYLIKTRGQQVTLSCSPISGHRSVSWYQQTPGQGLQFLFEYFSETQRNKGNFPGRFSGRQFSNSRSEMNVSTLELGDSALYLCASSDPGAGRWNEQFFGPGTRLTVL.

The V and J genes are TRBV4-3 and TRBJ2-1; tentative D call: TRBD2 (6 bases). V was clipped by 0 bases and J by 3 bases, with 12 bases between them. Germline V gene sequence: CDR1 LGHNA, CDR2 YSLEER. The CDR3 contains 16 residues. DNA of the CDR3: TGCGCCAGCAGCCAAGATATTCTTAGCGGCTACAATGAGCAGTTCTTC. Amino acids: CASSQDILSGYNEQFF.

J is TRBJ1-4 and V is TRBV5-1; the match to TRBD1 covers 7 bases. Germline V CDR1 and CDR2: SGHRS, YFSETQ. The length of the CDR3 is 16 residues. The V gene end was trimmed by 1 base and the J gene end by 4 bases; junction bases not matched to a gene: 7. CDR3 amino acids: CASSLLTGAGNEKLFF. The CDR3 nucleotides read TGCGCCAGCAGCTTGCTAACAGGGGCGGGTAATGAAAAACTGTTTTTT.

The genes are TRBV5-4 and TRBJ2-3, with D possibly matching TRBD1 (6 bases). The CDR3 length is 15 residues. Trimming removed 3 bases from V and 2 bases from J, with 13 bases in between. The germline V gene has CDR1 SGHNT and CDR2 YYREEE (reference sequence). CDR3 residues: CASSSTQGPTDTQYF. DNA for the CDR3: TGTGCCAGCAGCTCAACACAGGGTCCCACAGATACGCAGTATTTT.

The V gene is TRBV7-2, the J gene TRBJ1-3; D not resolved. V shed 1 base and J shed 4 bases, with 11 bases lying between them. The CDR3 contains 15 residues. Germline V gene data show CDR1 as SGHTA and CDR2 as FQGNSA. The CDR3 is CASSLGSLAGNTIYF. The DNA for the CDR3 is TGTGCCAGCAGCTTAGGTAGCCTGGCCGGAAACACCATATATTTT.

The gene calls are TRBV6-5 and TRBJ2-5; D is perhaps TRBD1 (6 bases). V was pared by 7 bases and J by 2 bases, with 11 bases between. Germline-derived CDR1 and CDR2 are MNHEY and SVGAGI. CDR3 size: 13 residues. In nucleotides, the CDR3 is TGTGCCAGCATTCGGACAGCTCAAGAGACCCAGTACTTC. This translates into CASIRTAQETQYF.

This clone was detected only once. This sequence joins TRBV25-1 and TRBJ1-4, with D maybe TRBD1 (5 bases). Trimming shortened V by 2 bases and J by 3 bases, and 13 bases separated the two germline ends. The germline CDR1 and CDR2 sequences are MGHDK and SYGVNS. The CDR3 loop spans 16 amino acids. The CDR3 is CASSEPRGRSNEKLFF. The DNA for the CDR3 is TGTGCCAGCAGTGAACCCCGGGGGAGGTCTAATGAAAAACTGTTTTTT.

The CDR3 loop is CASSFPIVGGNSPLHF. CDR3 nucleotides: TGCGCCAGCAGCTTCCCTATAGTGGGGGGTAATTCACCCCTCCACTTT. This chain joins TRBV5-1 and TRBJ1-6; D perhaps matches TRBD1 (5 bases). The CDR3 is 16 amino acids. Trimming shortened V by 2 bases and J by 6 bases, and 15 bases separated the two germline ends. Germline CDR1 is SGHRS and CDR2 is YFSETQ.

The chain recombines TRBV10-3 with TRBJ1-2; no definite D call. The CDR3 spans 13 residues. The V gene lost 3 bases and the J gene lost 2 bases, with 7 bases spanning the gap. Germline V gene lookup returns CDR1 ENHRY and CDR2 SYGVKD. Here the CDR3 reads CAISEGVNYGYTF. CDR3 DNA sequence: TGTGCCATCAGTGAAGGAGTGAACTATGGCTACACCTTC.

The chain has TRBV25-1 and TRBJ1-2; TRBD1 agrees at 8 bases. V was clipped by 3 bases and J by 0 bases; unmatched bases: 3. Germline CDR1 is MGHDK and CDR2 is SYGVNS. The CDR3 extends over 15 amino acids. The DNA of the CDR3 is TGTGCCAGCAGTGAGACAGGGGAAGCTAACTATGGCTACACCTTC. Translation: CASSETGEANYGYTF.

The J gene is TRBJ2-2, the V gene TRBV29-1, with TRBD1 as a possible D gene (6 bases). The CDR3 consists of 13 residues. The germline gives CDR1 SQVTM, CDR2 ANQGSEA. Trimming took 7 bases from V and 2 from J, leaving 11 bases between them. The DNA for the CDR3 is TGCAGCGCTGCACAGGGAAACACCGGGGAGCTGTTTTTT. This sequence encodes CSAAQGNTGELFF.

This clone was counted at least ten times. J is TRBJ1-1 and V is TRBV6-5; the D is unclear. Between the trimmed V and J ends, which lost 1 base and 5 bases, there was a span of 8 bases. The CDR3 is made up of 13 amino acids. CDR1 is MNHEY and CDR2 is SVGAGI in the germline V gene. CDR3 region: CASSYFSETEAFF. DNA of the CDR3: TGTGCCAGCAGTTACTTCTCGGAGACTGAAGCTTTCTTT.